The entry that follows covers one T cell receptor beta chain sequence. Researchers ran the PCR with 60 Vbeta and 13 Jbeta primers. Some clones are missing from TCRdb's copy, which holds only in-frame ones; the method was immunoSEQ multiplex PCR. The top ten hold 0.85% to 1.4% of the sample, which has 150,000 to 200,000 clones, about four fifths seen once. These data are taken from a study of cytomegalovirus exposure and HLA in healthy donors. The germline V gene has CDR1 GTSNPN and CDR2 SVGIG (reference sequence). The germline V and J ends were trimmed by 0 bases and 0 bases, with 9 bases remaining between them. CDR3 length: 16 amino acids.

The sequence derives from a woman aged 40 to 49 in good health and CMV-seronegative. The source material was PBMCs. The chain carries TRBV30 and TRBJ1-6; no reliable D call. The CDR3 reads CAWSVPLSSYNSPLHF. CDR3 sequence (DNA): TGTGCCTGGAGTGTACCCCTGAGCTCCTATAATTCACCCCTCCACTTT.